This T cell receptor beta chain was profiled in a study of OX40 agonist ivuxolimab in advanced cancers. Background for the entire study: The costimulatory receptor OX40 (CD134) was targeted by ivuxolimab, a fully human IgG2 agonistic monoclonal antibody. Intravenous ivuxolimab was administered to patients every 2 weeks at six dose levels: 0.01, 0.1, 0.3, 1.5, 3 and 10 mg/kg. Among the roughly 52 dose-escalation patients, some 20 had hepatocellular carcinoma, roughly 15 melanoma, 9 renal cell carcinoma and 9 head and neck cancer. The dose-escalation cohort was about 83% male with a mean age of about 60 years, ranging from about 20 to 85. Patients were allowed to have had prior anti-PD-1, anti-PD-L1 or anti-CTLA-4 therapy, and more than 30% of the dose-escalation patients had previously received checkpoint inhibitors. Partial responses were achieved by three dose-escalation patients, of whom one had hepatocellular carcinoma and two had cutaneous melanoma. The point of sequencing TCRbeta in the periphery was to test whether ivuxolimab changed TCR sequence diversity and drove clonal T-cell expansion. The monotherapy dose-escalation portion (N of about 57 patients) of the phase I ivuxolimab trial is reported in the paper. The study at large found these results: The antigen specificity of the peripheral T cells that underwent clonal expansion was not determined. At doses of 0.1 to 3.0 mg/kg, clonal expansion of both CD4+ and CD8+ blood T cells was observed from baseline to week 6. In the 0.1-3.0 mg/kg groups, partial responders were among the patients with the lowest normalized peripheral clonal expansion, particularly in CD8+ T cells. Low levels of normalized T-cell clonal expansion were also shown by some nonresponding patients. After ivuxolimab, more expanded clones were found on average in CD8+ T cells than in CD4+ T cells.

Inclusive of the bounding cysteine and phenylalanine, the CDR3 is 17 residues long. CDR3 DNA only is kept here, 51 bases in frame from base 1. From a lookup of the germline V gene (reference sequence), CDR1 and CDR2 are LNHDA and SQIVND. V has 5 bases trimmed and J has 2 bases trimmed; junction bases matching no gene number 14. With regard to this clone: Its antigen is unknown. No much larger clone exists at a distance of one base, and base qualities are not known.

Genomic DNA was extracted from sorted cells for sequencing of the TCRbeta CDR3 region. The immunoSEQ Assay was used to sequence the TCRbeta CDR3 regions. Held by TCRdb, this immuneACCESS table contains in-frame sequences only and omits some clones. Under half of the omission traces to an unresolved V gene where checked; the cause of the rest is unknown. The sample has roughly 26,000 clones on record, 75% to 90% of them singletons. Together, the top ten hold 16% of the sample. The trial excluded patients who had a history of autoimmune disease or who were on systemic immunosuppression. In every dose cohort, peripheral blood was drawn for TCR sequencing at baseline, cycle 4 day 1, and cycle 7 day 1. Samples came from an open-label, multicenter, first-in-human phase I dose-escalation trial of ivuxolimab. Adults with locally advanced or metastatic head and neck squamous cell, hepatocellular, melanoma or renal cell carcinoma were enrolled in the trial. Before TCR sequencing, CD4+ T cells and CD8+ T cells from peripheral blood were sorted into separate populations.

The sequence was collected from an adult with an advanced solid tumor such as melanoma, head and neck, liver or kidney cancer. The sample in question was CD4+ or CD8+ T cells sorted from blood, obtained in a trial of the OX40 agonist ivuxolimab. Recombination linked TRBV19 to TRBJ2-5, with 7 bases in between that match TRBD1. The CDR3 region has the sequence CASSPGKRQGQQETQYF. The base sequence is TGTGCCAGTAGTCCCGGCAAGAGACAGGGACAGCAAGAGACCCAGTACTTC.